A single sample is the source of the 10 T cell receptor beta chains below, sequenced in a study of CD8+CD57+ T cells in acquired aplastic anemia. Investigators profiled TCR beta VDJ and CDR3 from genomic DNA template. TCRdb re-called the reads through MiXCR, storing one row per CDR3 protein. The sample includes a few hundred thousand distinct CDR3 sequences, roughly half of them seen just once. The sequencing input was sorted CD4+, CD8+, or CD8+CD57+ T cells (not recorded which) from PBMCs. These receptor sequences come from a human donor with severe aplastic anemia or a healthy control (not recorded which).

The chain uses TRBV12-3 or TRBV12-4 and TRBJ1-4; a possible D gene is TRBD1 (5 bases). This CDR3 has 12 residues. V was clipped by 6 bases and J by 11 bases, with 13 bases between them. Here the CDR3 reads CASSSSRDKLFF. CDR3 bases: TGTGCCAGCAGCAGCAGCCGGGACAAACTGTTTTTT.

The V and J genes are TRBV24-1 and TRBJ2-3, with unresolved D. Germline CDR1 KGHDR, CDR2 SFDVKD. V was clipped by 9 bases and J by 5 bases, with 17 bases between them. The CDR3 has 14 amino acids. This CDR3 reads CATQPGGAGDTQYF. CDR3 coding DNA: TGTGCCACCCAGCCAGGTGGCGCCGGAGATACGCAGTATTTT.

This rearrangement joins TRBV20-1 to TRBJ1-2, with D possibly TRBD1 on 6 matching bases. The length of the CDR3 is 11 residues. Germline CDR1 reads DFQATT; CDR2 reads SNEGSKA (reference sequence). The V and J ends lost 6 bases and 14 bases respectively, with 19 bases between them. The CDR3 loop reads CSARQGSTYTF. In DNA, the CDR3 is TGCAGTGCGAGGCAGGGGAGCACGTATACCTTC.

The sample holds many counts of this clonotype. The V gene is TRBV12-5, the J gene TRBJ1-4, with TRBD1 matching 10 bases. CDR3 length equals 17 residues. The V gene's germline CDR1 is LGHNT and CDR2 FRNRAP. Trimming cost V 6 bases and J 7 bases; bases outside gene matches: 14. As DNA, the CDR3 is TGTGCTAGTGGCACTGGTGCGACAGGGGGCTTTGGTGAAAAACTGTTTTTT. Encoded protein: CASGTGATGGFGEKLFF. The entire variable domain, with the rest obtained from reference TRBV12-5 and TRBJ1-4, is as follows: DARVTQTPRHKVTEMGQEVTMRCQPILGHNTVFWYRQTMMQGLELLAYFRNRAPLDDSGMPKDRFSAEMPDATLATLKIQPSEPRDSAVYFCASGTGATGGFGEKLFFGSGTQLSVL.

This clonotype was detected ten times or more. The chain links TRBV20-1 to TRBJ2-5; 12 nucleotides align to TRBD2. Germline V lookup: CDR1 DFQATT, CDR2 SNEGSKA (reference sequence). V trimming: 5 bases; J trimming: 4 bases; junction bases outside the gene matches: 8. The CDR3 is 15 residues long. The CDR3 loop reads CSASSGGAGGETQYF. DNA of the CDR3: TGCAGTGCTTCTAGCGGGGGGGCCGGAGGAGAGACCCAGTACTTC.

The V gene is TRBV7-9, the J gene TRBJ2-7; 7 bases map to TRBD1. Germline loops: CDR1 SEHNR, CDR2 FQNEAQ (reference sequence). The J segment lost 3 bases and the V segment lost 5 bases, leaving 10 bases of the junction unmatched. This CDR3 spans 15 amino acids. The CDR3 DNA reads as TGTGCCAGCAGCCCCTCGATGGGACAGAACTACGAGCAGTACTTC. Translated: CASSPSMGQNYEQYF.

Comment on this clonotype: Germline and junction disagree at one end, which may indicate a read error. This chain connects TRBV6-5 to TRBJ1-6; a weak D match, TRBD1 (6 bases). The CDR3 length is 16 residues. CDR1 is MNHEY, CDR2 SVGAGI, per germline. Here the CDR3 reads CANSPLGGRGGSPLHF. The DNA for the CDR3 is TGTGCCAACAGTCCCCTCGGGGGCCGAGGGGGTTCACCCCTCCACTTT.

This clonotype has ten or more counts. This may arise from a read error, as a much more abundant clone is one base away. This rearrangement joins TRBV3-1 to TRBJ1-1; 8 nucleotides line up with TRBD1. The CDR3 has 14 amino acids. CDR1 and CDR2 from the germline V gene are LGHDT and YNNKEL (reference sequence). V shed 6 bases and J 0 bases; nucleotides not matched to a gene: 3. CDR3 in amino acids: CASRPGQVNTEAFF. In nucleotides, the CDR3 is TGTGCCAGCAGGCCGGGACAGGTGAACACTGAAGCTTTCTTT.

A note on this clonotype: Its ends do not fully match the called genes, so a read error is possible. This chain links TRBV6-6 with TRBJ1-4; D gene uncertain. This CDR3 comprises 14 residues. CDR1 and CDR2 from the germline V gene are MNHNY and SVGAGI (reference sequence). The CDR3 DNA reads TGTGCCAGCAGCCCATCCACAACTAATGAAGAACTGTTTTTT. Protein product: CASSPSTTNEELFF.

This clonotype was seen more than once but under ten times. The chain has TRBV9 and TRBJ2-2; D is ambiguous. V lost 4 bases to trimming and J lost 4 bases, with 8 bases between them. Germline values: CDR1 SGDLS, CDR2 YYNGEE. There are 13 residues in the CDR3. The DNA of the CDR3 is TGTGCCAGCAGCCCCCGCAGCACCGGGGAGCTGTTTTTT. It is translated as CASSPRSTGELFF. Full variable domain (outside the CDR3, taken from reference TRBV9 and TRBJ2-2): DSGVTQTPKHLITATGQRVTLRCSPRSGDLSVYWYQQSLDQGLQFLIQYYNGEERAKGNILERFSAQQFPDLHSELNLSSLELGDSALYFCASSPRSTGELFFGEGSRLTVL.